This entry lists 29 T cell receptor beta chains sequenced from one sample in a study of early T cells in non-severe SARS-CoV-2 infection. Each CDR3 protein gets one entry after TCRdb re-called the 5' RACE reads with MiXCR. Among some 49,000 distinct CDR3 sequences listed, 12% were seen once. The sequencing sample was made of whole blood. Every receptor here comes from an adult who was a healthcare worker with PCR-confirmed SARS-CoV-2 infection or an uninfected control (not recorded which).

This clonotype was counted only a few times. CDR3: CASSPGGSEAFF. In DNA, the CDR3 is TGTGCCAGCAGCCCCGGAGGGAGTGAAGCTTTCTTT. The gene calls are TRBV7-9 and TRBJ1-1; no clear D. In germline, CDR1 is SEHNR, CDR2 FQNEAQ (reference sequence). CDR3 size: 12 residues. Trimming left V 5 bases short and J 7 bases short, with 11 bases between.

The rearrangement links TRBV2 to TRBJ2-7; 10 bases are shared with TRBD2. The CDR3 covers 15 residues. Germline V gives CDR1 SNHLY, CDR2 FYNNEI. Losses at the gene ends were 2 bases for V and 3 bases for J; bases not matched to a gene: 4. The CDR3 nucleotides are TGTGCCAGCAGTGAAAGGGGACTAGCGAACTACGAGCAGTACTTC. This translates into CASSERGLANYEQYF.

This clonotype has more than one count but fewer than ten. The chain has TRBV7-2 and TRBJ2-2; 8 bases fit TRBD2. Germline lookup yields CDR1 SGHTA and CDR2 FQGNSA. V shed 3 bases, J shed 7 bases, and the junction held 4 bases outside the gene matches. The CDR3 covers 14 residues. CDR3 DNA sequence: TGTGCCAGCAGCTTTAGCGGGACGGACGGGGAGCTGTTTTTT. Translation: CASSFSGTDGELFF.

This clonotype showed up just a few times. This chain uses TRBV24-1 with TRBJ2-5; no clear D gene. CDR1 is KGHDR and CDR2 is SFDVKD in the germline V gene. The CDR3 is 12 amino acids. V gave up 4 bases and J gave up 5 bases, with 7 bases separating them. The CDR3: CATSEETETQYF. CDR3 coding DNA: TGTGCCACCAGTGAGGAGACGGAGACCCAGTACTTC.

As DNA, the CDR3 is TGCGCCAGCAGCCCTCTTTCAGGGGCCCTTCAAGGGACCTACGAGCAGTACTTC. As protein: CASSPLSGALQGTYEQYF. V and J are TRBV5-1 and TRBJ2-7; possibly TRBD1 for D (6 bases). Trimming removed 4 bases at V and 2 bases at J, with 25 bases between. The CDR3 has 18 residues. Germline values: CDR1 SGHRS, CDR2 YFSETQ. Full variable domain (rest looked up from reference TRBV5-1 and TRBJ2-7): KAGVTQTPRYLIKTRGQQVTLSCSPISGHRSVSWYQQTPGQGLQFLFEYFSETQRNKGNFPGRFSGRQFSNSRSEMNVSTLELGDSALYLCASSPLSGALQGTYEQYFGPGTRLTVT.

The chain combines TRBV7-2 with TRBJ2-4; 9 nucleotides match TRBD2. The germline V gene encodes CDR1 SGHTA and CDR2 FQGNSA. Trimming removed 5 bases from V and 4 bases from J; junction bases left unmatched: 3. The CDR3 totals 14 residues. The CDR3 loop is CASSRSGRKNIQYF. The CDR3 DNA sequence: TGTGCCAGCAGCCGTAGCGGGAGAAAAAACATTCAGTACTTC.

The chain uses TRBV10-3 and TRBJ1-4; the match to TRBD1 covers 8 bases. Per the germline V gene, CDR1 is ENHRY and CDR2 is SYGVKD. V was clipped by 5 bases and J by 5 bases; unmatched bases: 4. This CDR3 contains 14 residues. The CDR3 DNA reads as TGTGCCATCAGTACCGGGACAGGCAATGAAAAACTGTTTTTT. Its translation is CAISTGTGNEKLFF.

In its sample, this clonotype was seen a few times. The chain is built from TRBV18 and TRBJ2-7; 11 bases fit TRBD1. Germline V gives CDR1 KGHSH, CDR2 LQKENI. CDR3 length: 15 amino acids. V dropped 1 base and J dropped 5; count of bases not matched to a gene: 4. The CDR3 loop reads CASSPLGQGGHEQYF. The CDR3 nucleotides are TGTGCCAGCTCACCACTGGGACAGGGGGGCCACGAGCAGTACTTC.

This clonotype was picked up a small number of times. This chain uses TRBV29-1 with TRBJ2-7; weak D call: TRBD1 (6 bases). Looked up from germline, CDR1 is SQVTM and CDR2 is ANQGSEA. Trimming pared 5 bases from V and 2 bases from J, leaving 16 bases between. The CDR3 extends over 14 amino acids. The CDR3 region has the DNA TGCAGCGTTCTTGGGGACACGTATACCTACGAGCAGTACTTC. Protein sequence: CSVLGDTYTYEQYF.

The CDR3 sequence is CSVERAGVSYEQFF. The CDR3 bases are TGCAGCGTTGAGAGGGCGGGAGTGTCCTATGAGCAGTTCTTC. The genes are TRBV29-1 and TRBJ2-1; 7 bases align to TRBD2. V lost 3 bases to trimming and J lost 8 bases; unmatched junction nucleotides: 10. CDR1 is SQVTM and CDR2 is ANQGSEA in the germline V gene. The CDR3 is 14 residues long.

This clonotype was counted between two and nine times. This chain connects TRBV21-1 to TRBJ2-2; TRBD2, the table's D call, lacks a check against the DNA. TRBV21-1 is shown as a pseudogene. This CDR3 spans 18 amino acids. The CDR3 region has the DNA TGTGCCAGCAGCAAAGCCAGGACTAGCGGGGGACGGACCGGGGAGCTGTTTTTT. Its translation is CASSKARTSGGRTGELFF.

This clonotype was counted only a few times. The chain is built from TRBV4-3 and TRBJ1-5; D is unclear. The V end was cut by 4 bases, the J end by 5 bases, with 9 bases between. This CDR3 region has 13 residues. CDR1 and CDR2 from the germline V gene are LGHNA and YSLEER. CDR3 coding DNA: TGCGCCAGCAGCCCCGACACGTATCAGCCCCAGCATTTT. Amino acid sequence: CASSPDTYQPQHF.

The sample holds many counts of this clonotype. The chain combines TRBV20-1 with TRBJ1-1; D unclear. The germline V gene encodes CDR1 DFQATT and CDR2 SNEGSKA (reference sequence). CDR3 length: 14 amino acids. V lost 0 bases and J 3 bases, leaving 11 bases between the germline ends. The CDR3 is CSARDRVVYTEAFF. The CDR3 DNA reads as TGCAGTGCTAGAGATCGTGTGGTTTACACTGAAGCTTTCTTT.

This clonotype has at least ten counts. This chain uses TRBV2 with TRBJ2-1; the D gene is possibly TRBD1 (8 bases). The CDR3 runs to 14 residues. With 11 bases removed from V and 10 bases from J, the gap between germline ends came to 24 bases. Germline V gives CDR1 SNHLY, CDR2 FYNNEI. CDR3 in DNA: TGTGCCGGGGGAAGCGGGACAGGACGAGGGGAGCAGTTCTTC. This codes for CAGGSGTGRGEQFF.

The sample holds many counts of this clonotype. This chain uses TRBV20-1 with TRBJ2-1, with TRBD2 as a possible D gene (7 bases). Per the germline V gene, CDR1 is DFQATT and CDR2 is SNEGSKA (reference sequence). This CDR3 comprises 14 residues. V lost 4 bases and J 7 bases, leaving 17 bases between the germline ends. The CDR3 DNA is TGCAGTGCTACGCGAGGGGGGGCCTCTAATGAGCAGTTCTTC. Its translation is CSATRGGASNEQFF.

The table lists this clonotype with many counts. The chain is built from TRBV23-1 and TRBJ2-7; 8 bases are a match to TRBD1. TRBV23-1 is reported as an ORF; its role is uncertain. V trimming: 4 bases; J trimming: 1 base; junction bases outside the gene matches: 9. This CDR3 is built from 16 residues. The CDR3 spells CASSLPQGDQSYEQYF. The CDR3 DNA follows: TGCGCCAGCAGTCTACCACAGGGGGATCAGTCCTACGAGCAGTACTTC.

This clonotype was detected many times. The chain is built from TRBV27 and TRBJ1-1; D is undetermined. The germline CDR1 and CDR2 sequences are MNHEY and SMNVEV (reference sequence). V was clipped by 7 bases and J by 0 bases, with 15 bases between them. This CDR3 spans 15 amino acids. CDR3 nucleotides: TGTGCCAGCACCCCTATCGGACGGATGAACACTGAAGCTTTCTTT. Amino acid sequence: CASTPIGRMNTEAFF.

This clonotype was observed at least ten times. The chain couples TRBV20-1 to TRBJ2-2; TRBD1 is a possible D gene (5 bases). The germline V and J ends were trimmed by 0 bases and 2 bases, with 13 bases remaining between them. CDR3 length: 16 residues. Germline V gene data show CDR1 as DFQATT and CDR2 as SNEGSKA (reference sequence). CDR3 DNA sequence: TGCAGTGCTAGAGATAGAGGCCAGGGAAACACCGGGGAGCTGTTTTTT. Translating gives CSARDRGQGNTGELFF.

This clonotype occurred many times. The gene calls are TRBV5-1 and TRBJ2-2; 11 nucleotides line up with TRBD2. From germline, CDR1 is SGHRS and CDR2 YFSETQ. The CDR3 is 15 amino acids. V gave up 5 bases and J gave up 5 bases; unmatched junction bases: 5. The CDR3 DNA sequence: TGCGCCAGCAGGATGACTAGCGGGATTACCGGGGAGCTGTTTTTT. It codes for CASRMTSGITGELFF.

This clonotype was detected many times. This sequence joins TRBV20-1 and TRBJ2-7, with a possible D match to TRBD2 (7 bases). Trimming cost V 6 bases and J 6 bases, with 24 bases left between them. The CDR3 has 15 residues. Germline V gene sequence: CDR1 DFQATT, CDR2 SNEGSKA (reference sequence). CDR3 residues: CSAREGGGVFPEQYF. As DNA, the CDR3 is TGCAGTGCCCGGGAAGGGGGGGGAGTTTTCCCCGAGCAGTACTTC.

This clonotype was found a few times. The chain links TRBV30 to TRBJ2-1; the D is unclear. Between the trimmed V and J ends, which lost 0 bases and 9 bases, there was a span of 12 bases. Per the germline V gene, CDR1 is GTSNPN and CDR2 is SVGIG (reference sequence). CDR3 length: 13 amino acids. CDR3 sequence reads: CAWSVLPGVEQFF. In DNA form, the CDR3 reads TGTGCCTGGAGTGTACTACCCGGTGTTGAGCAGTTCTTC.

This clonotype was detected only a few times. J is TRBJ2-3 and V is TRBV20-1; 10 bases fit TRBD1. This CDR3 is built from 18 residues. Unmatched junction bases numbered 12, after V lost 1 base and J lost 2 bases. The germline V gene has CDR1 DFQATT and CDR2 SNEGSKA (reference sequence). As DNA, the CDR3 is TGCAGTGCTAGAGGCGTTACCGGGACAGGGGATCCCACAGATACGCAGTATTTT. Protein: CSARGVTGTGDPTDTQYF.

Ten or more counts support this clonotype. The rearrangement uses TRBV2 and TRBJ2-1, with 10 bases lining up with TRBD2. Germline V gene data show CDR1 as SNHLY and CDR2 as FYNNEI. V lost 5 bases, J lost 2 bases, and 3 bases stayed unmatched. The CDR3 spans 15 residues. Here the CDR3 reads CASSRGLAAYNEQFF. CDR3 DNA: TGTGCCAGCAGTAGAGGACTAGCGGCCTACAATGAGCAGTTCTTC.

This clonotype was recorded a few times. The chain employs TRBV5-5 and TRBJ2-4, with D hard to call. This CDR3 is built from 11 residues. Looked up from germline, CDR1 is SGHKS and CDR2 is YYEKEE (reference sequence). Trimming shortened V by 7 bases and J by 7 bases, and 9 bases separated the two germline ends. CDR3 protein: CASSPENIQYF. In DNA, the CDR3 is TGTGCCAGCTCCCCGGAGAACATTCAGTACTTC. Filled out from reference TRBV5-5 and TRBJ2-4, the complete variable domain reads DAGVTQSPTHLIKTRGQQVTLRCSPISGHKSVSWYQQVLGQGPQFIFQYYEKEERGRGNFPDRFSARQFPNYSSELNVNALLLGDSALYLCASSPENIQYFGAGTRLSVL.

This clonotype showed up many times. The V gene is TRBV3-1, the J gene TRBJ2-2; TRBD2 aligns across 13 bases. CDR1 is LGHDT, CDR2 YNNKEL, per germline (reference sequence). The CDR3 spans 19 residues. With 4 bases clipped from V and 0 bases from J, the junction kept 8 bases outside the gene matches. The CDR3, as DNA: TGTGCCAGCAGCCCCCTTGTACTAGCGGGGGGGACGAACACCGGGGAGCTGTTTTTT. This sequence encodes CASSPLVLAGGTNTGELFF.

CDR3 loop: CASSRQGGYTF. CDR3 sequence (DNA): TGTGCCAGCAGTCGACAGGGAGGCTACACCTTC. This rearrangement joins TRBV28 to TRBJ1-2; TRBD1 matches 7 bases. V trimming: 5 bases; J trimming: 8 bases; junction bases outside the gene matches: 2. CDR1 is MDHEN and CDR2 is SYDVKM in the germline V gene. The CDR3 runs 11 residues.

In its sample, this clonotype was seen many times. V and J are TRBV7-8 and TRBJ2-1; 14 positions agree with TRBD2. This CDR3 is built from 18 residues. Germline V lookup: CDR1 SGHVS, CDR2 FQNEAQ. With V trimmed by 5 bases and J by 8 bases, 14 bases remained unmatched. The chain's CDR3 is CASSPNPRLAGGQDEQFF. The CDR3 DNA reads TGTGCCAGCAGCCCGAACCCGAGACTAGCGGGGGGGCAGGATGAGCAGTTCTTC.

This clonotype was recorded at least ten times. V and J are TRBV13 and TRBJ2-1, with D maybe TRBD2 (5 bases). Germline loops: CDR1 PRHDT, CDR2 FYEKMQ (reference sequence). This CDR3 spans 14 amino acids. Trimming pared 5 bases from V and 7 bases from J, leaving 15 bases between. The CDR3 coding sequence is TGTGCCAGCAGCGTTTCGAGCAGAGGGAATGAGCAGTTCTTC. Translating gives CASSVSSRGNEQFF.

This clonotype came up many times. V and J are TRBV7-9 and TRBJ1-6; D is perhaps TRBD1 (6 bases). This CDR3 comprises 14 residues. The V and J ends lost 5 bases and 5 bases respectively, with 10 bases between them. Germline assignment: CDR1 SEHNR and CDR2 FQNEAQ (reference sequence). The CDR3 DNA reads as TGTGCCAGCAGCCCGGGGGGCCATAATTCACCCCTCCACTTT. Its translation: CASSPGGHNSPLHF.